Reported below is one T cell receptor (beta chain). Germline V gives CDR1 SGHRS, CDR2 YFSETQ. CDR3 length: 15 amino acids. Trimming removed 0 bases at V and 5 bases at J, with 11 bases between. The data derive from a study of control samples from healthy donors and cancer patients. Repertoires were generated with immunoSEQ multiplex PCR, while TCRdb's copy carries only in-frame clones and drops some. The table shows about 140,000 clones, with 91% occurring only once. The sequence was obtained from a man between 18 and 35 years old in good health. The J gene is TRBJ2-2, the V gene TRBV5-1; tentatively, D is TRBD1 (6 bases). The material sequenced was blood. In nucleotides, the CDR3 is TGCGCCAGCAGCTTGGGGACAGTCCGGACCGGGGAGCTGTTTTTT. This sequence encodes CASSLGTVRTGELFF.